One and the same sample provided the 13 T cell receptor beta chains below, sequenced in a study of immune cell composition in non-small cell lung cancer. The normal lung sample lay at least 3 cm, and maximally far, from the tumour. TCRdb keeps only in-frame clones here, not all; method: immunoSEQ multiplex PCR. Altogether roughly 16,000 clones are present, around 80% being singletons, with the ten largest covering 9% to 10%. A further study also used this sample, focusing on CD4 T cells in lung cancer.

The source material was non-adjacent lung tissue. These receptors came from a human donor with non-small cell lung cancer.

The V call is TRBV2, the J call TRBJ2-1; no clear D gene. The CDR3 consists of 15 residues. Germline values: CDR1 SNHLY, CDR2 FYNNEI. Trimming removed 7 bases at V and 1 base at J, with 14 bases between. CDR3 loop: CASILNPGSYNEQFF. CDR3 nucleotides: TGTGCCAGCATCCTTAACCCGGGTTCCTACAATGAGCAGTTCTTC.

This chain connects TRBV27 to TRBJ2-7; 10 bases are a match to TRBD1. Germline loops: CDR1 MNHEY, CDR2 SMNVEV (reference sequence). V gave up 6 bases and J gave up 2 bases; unmatched junction bases: 7. CDR3 size: 15 residues. The CDR3 nucleotides are TGTGCCAGCAGCCGGACCGGGACAGGGGCCTACGAGCAGTACTTC. Amino acids: CASSRTGTGAYEQYF.

This chain joins TRBV29-1 and TRBJ2-1; D gene unclear. Germline CDR1 reads SQVTM; CDR2 reads ANQGSEA. Between the trimmed V and J ends, which lost 1 base and 7 bases, there was a span of 14 bases. This CDR3 is 14 amino acids long. CDR3 protein: CSVEAFASVNEQFF. The CDR3 DNA reads as TGCAGCGTTGAAGCCTTCGCTAGTGTGAATGAGCAGTTCTTC.

The V call is TRBV7-2, the J call TRBJ1-5; D uncertain. The length of the CDR3 is 13 residues. Trimming took 3 bases from V and 7 from J, leaving 10 bases between them. Germline CDR1 and CDR2: SGHTA and FQGNSA. DNA of the CDR3: TGTGCCAGCAGCTTGGCGGGCGCGCAGCCCCAGCATTTT. Encoded protein: CASSLAGAQPQHF.

This clone is judged medium-sized. The rearrangement joins TRBV10-2 to TRBJ1-6; D uncertain. Trimming cost V 6 bases and J 7 bases, with 13 bases left between them. From germline, CDR1 is WSHSY and CDR2 SAAADI. The CDR3 totals 14 residues. CDR3 region: CASSSGLTNSPLHF. In DNA, the CDR3 is TGCGCCAGCAGCTCGGGCCTTACCAATTCACCCCTCCACTTT.

The chain employs TRBV2 and TRBJ2-2; D is possibly TRBD1 or TRBD2 (6 bases each). Per the germline V gene, CDR1 is SNHLY and CDR2 is FYNNEI. The CDR3 length is 14 residues. V gave up 2 bases and J gave up 7 bases, with 11 bases separating them. CDR3 DNA: TGTGCCAGCAGTGAACGAGGGGGGAACGGGGAGCTGTTTTTT. Its protein is CASSERGGNGELFF.

The chain joins TRBV18 to TRBJ2-2; D unclear. This CDR3 region has 14 residues. The V and J ends lost 0 bases and 5 bases respectively, with 7 bases between them. In germline, CDR1 is KGHSH, CDR2 LQKENI. The CDR3 DNA reads TGTGCCAGCTCACCACCTCTCGGTACCGGGGAGCTGTTTTTT. Protein: CASSPPLGTGELFF.

J is TRBJ1-5 and V is TRBV5-6, with no clear D. CDR1 and CDR2 from the germline V gene are SGHDT and YYEEEE. The length of the CDR3 is 17 residues. V was clipped by 3 bases and J by 0 bases, with 16 bases between them. The CDR3 region has the DNA TGTGCCAGCAGCTCCGGGCAGGTACGATATAGCAATCAGCCCCAGCATTTT. It encodes CASSSGQVRYSNQPQHF.

This sequence joins TRBV19 and TRBJ2-1; 10 bases are shared with TRBD2. This CDR3 has 16 residues. CDR1 is LNHDA and CDR2 is SQIVND in the germline V gene (reference sequence). V lost 3 bases, J lost 5 bases, and 7 bases stayed unmatched. The CDR3 reads CASSIAASGGHNEQFF. The CDR3 DNA reads as TGTGCCAGTAGTATTGCCGCTAGCGGGGGTCACAATGAGCAGTTCTTC.

This clone was detected only once. This chain uses TRBV28 with TRBJ2-7, with D perhaps matching TRBD2 (7 bases). The CDR3 has 15 residues. Germline lookup yields CDR1 MDHEN and CDR2 SYDVKM. V gave up 2 bases and J gave up 3 bases, with 14 bases separating them. In DNA form, the CDR3 reads TGTGCCAGCAGTTTAGGCGGGGGCCGGGTCTACGAGCAGTACTTC. Encoded protein: CASSLGGGRVYEQYF.

This clone was recorded a few times. The chain joins TRBV28 to TRBJ1-5; 8 bases are a match to TRBD1. CDR1 and CDR2 from the germline V gene are MDHEN and SYDVKM. V shed 8 bases and J 2 bases; nucleotides not matched to a gene: 8. The CDR3 is 15 amino acids. In nucleotides, the CDR3 is TGTGCCAGCGTAACTCCGGGACAGGGCAATCAGCCCCAGCATTTT. Encoded protein: CASVTPGQGNQPQHF.

The V and J genes are TRBV11-3 and TRBJ2-5; TRBD1 matches at 8 bases. Trimming removed 6 bases from V and 5 bases from J; junction bases left unmatched: 8. The germline V gene has CDR1 SGHNT and CDR2 YENEEA. This CDR3 is 14 amino acids long. CDR3 residues: CASSPPGGAETQYF. The CDR3 DNA reads as TGTGCCAGCAGTCCTCCAGGGGGCGCGGAGACCCAGTACTTC.

The V and J genes are TRBV11-2 and TRBJ2-1; TRBD1 matches at 7 bases. The germline V gene encodes CDR1 SGHAT and CDR2 FQNNGV. Germline trimming cut 1 base from V and 5 bases from J; bases unmatched to any gene: 11. This CDR3 contains 17 residues. The DNA of the CDR3 is TGTGCCAGCAGCTTAGTTCAGGGGGTTTGGGGCGACAATGAGCAGTTCTTC. Protein sequence: CASSLVQGVWGDNEQFF. The entire variable domain, with the rest obtained from reference TRBV11-2 and TRBJ2-1, is as follows: EAGVAQSPRYKIIEKRQSVAFWCNPISGHATLYWYQQILGQGPKLLIQFQNNGVVDDSQLPKDRFSAERLKGVDSTLKIQPAKLEDSAVYLCASSLVQGVWGDNEQFFGPGTRLTVL.